A selection of T cell receptor beta chains follows, all from one sample in a study of long-term antiretroviral therapy in people with HIV. The data were produced by immunoSEQ multiplex PCR, yet TCRdb's version contains in-frame clones alone and is incomplete. Among about 35,000 clones, 60% to 85% were seen once, and the ten largest hold about 7.6%. This material consisted of unsorted PBMCs, taken 2 years after starting antiretroviral therapy. Receptors originate from a woman aged 50 to 60 with HIV. Each CDR3 is given with its conserved first and last residue. A D gene is named only where the DNA matches it firmly. Clone sizes are given selectively: once, few, many, or a class where the clone is expanded.

j_call: TRBJ2-2
cdr3_length: 9
d_call: -
v_call: TRBV7-2
clone_size: -
cdr3_nt: TGTGCCACCGGGGGGGAGCTGTTTTTT
cdr3_aa: CATGGELFF

j_call: TRBJ1-6
cdr3_length: 13
d_call: -
v_call: TRBV6-5
clone_size: few
cdr3_nt: TGTGCCAGCAGTTACCGCGGGGGATCACCCCTCCACTTT
cdr3_aa: CASSYRGGSPLHF

j_call: TRBJ2-2
cdr3_length: 12
d_call: -
v_call: TRBV7-3
clone_size: few
cdr3_nt: TGTGCCAGCAGCGCAGGGGCCGGGGAGCTGTTTTTT
cdr3_aa: CASSAGAGELFF

j_call: TRBJ2-3
cdr3_length: 15
d_call: -
v_call: TRBV28
clone_size: -
cdr3_nt: TGTGCCAGCAGTGGCGCACAGGGTCCCACAGATACGCAGTATTTT
cdr3_aa: CASSGAQGPTDTQYF

j_call: TRBJ1-3
cdr3_length: 13
d_call: -
v_call: TRBV29-1
clone_size: -
cdr3_nt: TGCAGCGTTGGAGACACCTCTGGAAACACCATATATTTT
cdr3_aa: CSVGDTSGNTIYF

j_call: TRBJ2-2
cdr3_length: 15
d_call: TRBD1
v_call: TRBV5-4
clone_size: -
cdr3_nt: TGTGCCAGCAGCCCCGGGACAGGGGTCACCGGGGAGCTGTTTTTT
cdr3_aa: CASSPGTGVTGELFF

j_call: TRBJ2-3
cdr3_length: 14
d_call: TRBD1
v_call: TRBV6-5
clone_size: -
cdr3_nt: TGTGCCAGCAGCACCGGGACAGGGTCTAATACGCAGTATTTT
cdr3_aa: CASSTGTGSNTQYF

j_call: TRBJ2-2
cdr3_length: 13
d_call: -
v_call: TRBV5-8
clone_size: once
cdr3_nt: TGTGCCAGCAGCTTGTACGGGACCGGGGAGCTGTTTTTT
cdr3_aa: CASSLYGTGELFF

j_call: TRBJ1-6
cdr3_length: 16
d_call: -
v_call: TRBV4-1
clone_size: once
cdr3_nt: TGCGCCAGCAGCCCCTACCTCGAGGCCTCTGATTCACCCCTCCACTTT
cdr3_aa: CASSPYLEASDSPLHF

j_call: TRBJ1-5
cdr3_length: 13
d_call: -
v_call: TRBV2
clone_size: -
cdr3_nt: TGTGCCAGCAGTCCGCTAGCCAATCAGCCCCAGCATTTT
cdr3_aa: CASSPLANQPQHF

j_call: TRBJ1-1
cdr3_length: 14
d_call: -
v_call: TRBV5-1
clone_size: -
cdr3_nt: TGCGCCAGCAGCTTGGGGGGAATGAACACTGAAGCTTTCTTT
cdr3_aa: CASSLGGMNTEAFF

j_call: TRBJ1-1
cdr3_length: 15
d_call: -
v_call: TRBV4-1
clone_size: -
cdr3_nt: TGCGCCAGCAGCCAGGCAAGGCGGGGGAACACTGAAGCTTTCTTT
cdr3_aa: CASSQARRGNTEAFF

j_call: TRBJ1-3
cdr3_length: 13
d_call: -
v_call: TRBV30
clone_size: once
cdr3_nt: TGTGCCTGGGGCCGTATTTCTGGAAACACCATATATTTT
cdr3_aa: CAWGRISGNTIYF

j_call: TRBJ2-1
cdr3_length: 14
d_call: -
v_call: TRBV27
clone_size: few
cdr3_nt: TGTGCCAGCAGTTTGTACGGGCGTAACAATGAGCAGTTCTTC
cdr3_aa: CASSLYGRNNEQFF

j_call: TRBJ1-6
cdr3_length: 14
d_call: -
v_call: TRBV25-1
clone_size: -
cdr3_nt: TGTGCCAGCAGTTTCACAAGGCAGGGGTCACCCCTCCACTTT
cdr3_aa: CASSFTRQGSPLHF

j_call: TRBJ1-2
cdr3_length: 15
d_call: -
v_call: TRBV11-2
clone_size: few
cdr3_nt: TGTGCCAGCAGGCCCGGGGACCGAGCTAACTATGGCTACACCTTC
cdr3_aa: CASRPGDRANYGYTF

j_call: TRBJ2-1
cdr3_length: 14
d_call: -
v_call: TRBV7-7
clone_size: -
cdr3_nt: TGTGCCAGCAGTCCGGGACCACCCTACAATGAGCAGTTCTTC
cdr3_aa: CASSPGPPYNEQFF

j_call: TRBJ1-6
cdr3_length: 13
d_call: -
v_call: TRBV19
clone_size: few
cdr3_nt: TGTGCCAGTTGTAACAGGGAGAGATCACCCCTCCACTTT
cdr3_aa: CASCNRERSPLHF

j_call: TRBJ1-4
cdr3_length: 16
d_call: -
v_call: TRBV5-1
clone_size: -
cdr3_nt: TGCGCCAGCAGCTTGTTTCCCCCGGGGCTAGGTGAAAAACTGTTTTTT
cdr3_aa: CASSLFPPGLGEKLFF

j_call: TRBJ2-3
cdr3_length: 17
d_call: TRBD1
v_call: TRBV5-1
clone_size: -
cdr3_nt: TGCGCCAGCAGCCAAAGAGTGACAGGGGGTAGCACAGATACGCAGTATTTT
cdr3_aa: CASSQRVTGGSTDTQYF

j_call: TRBJ1-4
cdr3_length: 14
d_call: TRBD1
v_call: TRBV30
clone_size: -
cdr3_nt: TGTGCCTGGAGTCTACAGGGGTTTAATGAAAAACTGTTTTTT
cdr3_aa: CAWSLQGFNEKLFF

j_call: TRBJ1-4
cdr3_length: 14
d_call: -
v_call: TRBV11-2
clone_size: -
cdr3_nt: TGTGCCAGCAGCTTAGAGGGGTCGGGTGAAAAACTGTTTTTT
cdr3_aa: CASSLEGSGEKLFF

j_call: TRBJ1-6
cdr3_length: 16
d_call: TRBD1
v_call: TRBV7-2
clone_size: -
cdr3_nt: TGTGCCAGCAGCTTAGCGCAGGGGGCCTATAATTCACCCCTCCACTTT
cdr3_aa: CASSLAQGAYNSPLHF

j_call: TRBJ2-2
cdr3_length: 14
d_call: -
v_call: TRBV6-5
clone_size: few
cdr3_nt: TGTGCCAGCAGTTACATGGGGGCTGGCGGGGAGCTGTTTTTT
cdr3_aa: CASSYMGAGGELFF

j_call: TRBJ2-3
cdr3_length: 13
d_call: TRBD1
v_call: TRBV6-5
clone_size: -
cdr3_nt: TGTGCCAGCCAAGACAGGGCAACAGATACGCAGTATTTT
cdr3_aa: CASQDRATDTQYF

j_call: TRBJ2-2
cdr3_length: 16
d_call: TRBD2
v_call: TRBV7-9
clone_size: -
cdr3_nt: TGTGCCAGCAGCTTAGCGCGGGGGATCGACACCGGGGAGCTGTTTTTT
cdr3_aa: CASSLARGIDTGELFF

j_call: TRBJ1-6
cdr3_length: 15
d_call: -
v_call: TRBV5-1
clone_size: -
cdr3_nt: TGCGCCAGCAGCTTACTATCAGGGGCACAGGAGCCCCTCCACTTT
cdr3_aa: CASSLLSGAQEPLHF

j_call: TRBJ2-1
cdr3_length: 13
d_call: -
v_call: TRBV7-3
clone_size: -
cdr3_nt: TGTGCCAGCAGCTTAATAAGTGCGGATGAGCAGTTCTTC
cdr3_aa: CASSLISADEQFF

j_call: TRBJ2-2
cdr3_length: 15
d_call: -
v_call: TRBV7-9
clone_size: -
cdr3_nt: TGTGCCAGCAGCATAGATCCCTCGAACACCGGGGAGCTGTTTTTT
cdr3_aa: CASSIDPSNTGELFF

j_call: TRBJ1-4
cdr3_length: 14
d_call: -
v_call: TRBV28
clone_size: -
cdr3_nt: TGTGCCAGCAGTTTTGGGGGAGAGGAGGAAAAACTGTTTTTT
cdr3_aa: CASSFGGEEEKLFF

j_call: TRBJ2-5
cdr3_length: 16
d_call: TRBD1
v_call: TRBV27
clone_size: -
cdr3_nt: TGTGCCAGCAGTTCATTGCCCCGACAGGGGCAAGAGACCCAGTACTTC
cdr3_aa: CASSSLPRQGQETQYF

j_call: TRBJ2-3
cdr3_length: 15
d_call: -
v_call: TRBV27
clone_size: -
cdr3_nt: TGTGCCAGCAGTACCCGGGACACCTGGGAAGATACGCAGTATTTT
cdr3_aa: CASSTRDTWEDTQYF

j_call: TRBJ2-1
cdr3_length: 12
d_call: -
v_call: TRBV4-1
clone_size: -
cdr3_nt: TGCGCCAGCAGCCACAGGGGCAATGAGCAGTTCTTC
cdr3_aa: CASSHRGNEQFF

j_call: TRBJ1-3
cdr3_length: 17
d_call: -
v_call: TRBV11-2
clone_size: -
cdr3_nt: TGTGCCAGCAGCTTAGGCCCTCCAACAGGGAGAGGAAACACCATATATTTT
cdr3_aa: CASSLGPPTGRGNTIYF

j_call: TRBJ1-5
cdr3_length: 13
d_call: -
v_call: TRBV21-1
clone_size: few
cdr3_nt: TGTGCCAGCAGCACCAGGGTTAATCAGCCCCAGCATTTT
cdr3_aa: CASSTRVNQPQHF

j_call: TRBJ1-1
cdr3_length: 14
d_call: -
v_call: TRBV6-5
clone_size: -
cdr3_nt: TGTGCCAGCAGTACTCGGACGGGTAACACTGAAGCTTTCTTT
cdr3_aa: CASSTRTGNTEAFF

j_call: TRBJ2-5
cdr3_length: 15
d_call: -
v_call: TRBV6-5
clone_size: -
cdr3_nt: TGTGCCAGCAGACCCGCCCTTACCAACCTAGAGACCCAGTACTTC
cdr3_aa: CASRPALTNLETQYF

j_call: TRBJ1-6
cdr3_length: 13
d_call: TRBD1
v_call: TRBV5-1
clone_size: few
cdr3_nt: TGCGCCAGCAGCACGGACAGGGACGAGCCCCTCCACTTT
cdr3_aa: CASSTDRDEPLHF

j_call: TRBJ1-1
cdr3_length: 12
d_call: TRBD1
v_call: TRBV7-6
clone_size: -
cdr3_nt: TGTGCCAGCAGCAAACAGGGGACTGAAGCTTTCTTT
cdr3_aa: CASSKQGTEAFF

j_call: TRBJ2-5
cdr3_length: 13
d_call: TRBD1
v_call: TRBV11-3
clone_size: once
cdr3_nt: TGTGCCAGCAGCTTAAGAGGGGGCGCGACCCAGTACTTC
cdr3_aa: CASSLRGGATQYF

j_call: TRBJ1-2
cdr3_length: 14
d_call: TRBD1
v_call: TRBV19
clone_size: -
cdr3_nt: TGTGCCAGTAGCTCGACAGGGACTAACTATGGCTACACCTTC
cdr3_aa: CASSSTGTNYGYTF

j_call: TRBJ2-7
cdr3_length: 15
d_call: TRBD1
v_call: TRBV28
clone_size: -
cdr3_nt: TGTGCCAGCAGTTTCCCCCCACAGGGGACCTACGAGCAGTACTTC
cdr3_aa: CASSFPPQGTYEQYF